The 5 T cell receptor beta chains presented below share a single source sample, sequenced in a study of T cells in women clearing cervical HPV infection. Libraries were prepared by immunoSEQ multiplex PCR; TCRdb keeps only in-frame clonotypes and omits some of them. The sample includes fewer than 35,000 clones. The specimen was blood buffy coat. The receptors were sampled from a woman between 18 and 70 years old with a cervical HPV16 infection that either progressed to CIN3+ or cleared (not recorded which).

With regard to this clone: The read finishes 3 residues shy of the CDR3 end, and the germline J gene is used to complete it. V usage is TRBV5-1 and J usage is TRBJ2-5; 8 positions agree with TRBD2. CDR1 is SGHRS, CDR2 YFSETQ, per germline. With V trimmed by 4 bases and J by 5 bases, 7 bases remained unmatched. The CDR3 covers 14 residues. CDR3: CASSPGGRMETQYF. The sequenced part of the CDR3 DNA is TGCGCCAGCAGCCCGGGGGGGAGGATGGAGACC.

Note on this clone: The CDR3 goes on 3 residues after the read ends, and that part is filled in from the germline J gene. The chain couples TRBV7-2 to TRBJ2-3; 7 bases align to TRBD2. Germline CDR1 and CDR2: SGHTA and FQGNSA. The junction had 9 bases not matched to a gene; V was cut back by 6 bases and J by 3 bases. The CDR3 extends over 15 amino acids. CDR3 bases read: TGTGCCAGCAGATCTCCGGGACTACGGACAGATACG. Translated, it gives CASRSPGLRTDT. The entire CDR3 sequence reads CASRSPGLRTDTQYF.

As to this clone: The read ends 3 residues shy of where the CDR3 ends; the end is completed using the germline J gene. This chain connects TRBV7-2 to TRBJ1-3; maybe TRBD1 (6 bases). The CDR3 has 15 residues. Germline values: CDR1 SGHTA, CDR2 FQGNSA. Trimming took off 7 bases at V and 2 bases at J, with 15 bases between the two ends. The CDR3 DNA, read in part, is TGTGCCAGCACCGCATCAGGGGCAGCTGGAAACACC. Translating it yields CASTASGAAGNT. The whole CDR3 protein is CASTASGAAGNTIYF.

In the case of this clone: The read halts 3 residues ahead of the CDR3 end, with the missing end drawn from the germline J gene. V usage is TRBV30 and J usage is TRBJ2-7, with a tentative D call TRBD2 (6 bases). The CDR3 contains 15 residues. Germline CDR1 reads GTSNPN; CDR2 reads SVGIG (reference sequence). Trimming removed 0 bases from V and 2 bases from J, with 14 bases in between. The CDR3: CAWSVLGTGTYEQYF. CDR3 bases read: TGTGCCTGGAGTGTACTGGGGACTGGGACCTACGAG. Together with reference TRBV30 and TRBJ2-7, the CDR3 gives the full variable domain: SQTIHQWPATLVQPVGSPLSLECTVEGTSNPNLYWYRQAAGRGLQLLFYSVGIGQISSEVPQNLSASRPQDRQFILSSKKLLLSDSGFYLCAWSVLGTGTYEQYFGPGTRLTVT.

Worth noting for this clone: Read data end 3 residues before the CDR3 end; the end is taken from the germline J gene. The chain combines TRBV9 with TRBJ1-2, with D perhaps TRBD1 (6 bases). This CDR3 has 17 residues. V was clipped by 0 bases and J by 4 bases, with 19 bases between them. Germline lookup yields CDR1 SGDLS and CDR2 YYNGEE. CDR3 amino acids: CASSVDLGTHHPYGYTF. The CDR3 DNA, read in part, is TGTGCCAGCAGCGTAGACCTCGGGACACACCATCCCTATGGC.